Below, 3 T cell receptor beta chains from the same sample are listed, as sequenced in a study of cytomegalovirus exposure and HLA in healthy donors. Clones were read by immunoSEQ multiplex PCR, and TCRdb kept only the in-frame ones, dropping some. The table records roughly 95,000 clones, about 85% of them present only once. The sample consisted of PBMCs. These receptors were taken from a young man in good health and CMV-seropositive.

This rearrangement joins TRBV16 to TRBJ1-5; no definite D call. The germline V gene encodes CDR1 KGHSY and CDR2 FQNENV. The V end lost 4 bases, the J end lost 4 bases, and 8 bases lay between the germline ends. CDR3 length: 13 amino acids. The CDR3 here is CASSPWANQPQHF. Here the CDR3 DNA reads TGTGCCAGCAGCCCCTGGGCAAATCAGCCCCAGCATTTT.

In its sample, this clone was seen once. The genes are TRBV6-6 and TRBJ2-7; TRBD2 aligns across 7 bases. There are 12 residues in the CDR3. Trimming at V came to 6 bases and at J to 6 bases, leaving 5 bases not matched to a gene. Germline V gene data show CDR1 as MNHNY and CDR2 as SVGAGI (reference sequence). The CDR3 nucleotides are TGTGCCAGCAGGGGAGGGGAGGGCGAGCAGTACGTC. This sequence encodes CASRGGEGEQYV.

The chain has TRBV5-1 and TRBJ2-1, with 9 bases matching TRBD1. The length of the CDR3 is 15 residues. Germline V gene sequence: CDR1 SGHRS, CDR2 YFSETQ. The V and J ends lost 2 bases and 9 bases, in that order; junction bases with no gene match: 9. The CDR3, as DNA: TGCGCCAGCAGCTTTATGACCGGGACAGGGAGTGAGCAGTTCTTC. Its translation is CASSFMTGTGSEQFF.